This entry features one T cell receptor beta chain sequence. As yet, its antigen is unknown. This CDR3 is built from 15 residues. Trimming took 1 base from V and 3 from J, leaving 14 bases between them. Germline CDR1 SGHDT, CDR2 YYEEEE. The investigators sampled blood at baseline, at cycle 4 day 1, and at cycle 7 day 1. Produced via immunoSEQ multiplex PCR; TCRdb's table is partial and in-frame only. The data hold about 32,000 clones, with roughly 89% observed a single time. These data belong to a study of OX40 agonist ivuxolimab in advanced cancers. The overall study: Participants averaged approximately 65 years of age (range 23 to 79) and were 75% to 90% male. Study-wide results and limits: The study observed clonal expansion of CD4+ and CD8+ blood T cells by week 6 at 0.1 to 3.0 mg/kg.

The sequence was collected from an adult with an advanced solid tumor such as melanoma, head and neck, liver or kidney cancer. The sequenced sample was CD4+ or CD8+ T cells sorted from blood, obtained in a trial of the OX40 agonist ivuxolimab. The rearrangement uses TRBV5-6 and TRBJ2-7; D is unclear. In nucleotides, the CDR3 is TGTGCCAGCAGCTTGAGACCAGGTTCTTTCTACGAGCAGTACTTC. This gives the protein CASSLRPGSFYEQYF.